The 9 T cell receptor beta chains given below trace back to one sample, sequenced in a study of T cell changes during pregnancy in multiple sclerosis. Here immunoSEQ multiplex PCR was the method, and the copy in TCRdb shows in-frame clones only, minus some. The sample lists tens of thousands of clones, roughly nine tenths occurring once. Specimen: PBMCs, collected in the first trimester of pregnancy. The receptors come from a female donor in good health, serving as a control in a pregnancy study. Some clones in this sample may be carry-over from other donors' samples.

V is TRBV28 and J is TRBJ1-4; TRBD1 agrees at 9 bases. There are 14 residues in the CDR3. Germline V CDR1 and CDR2: MDHEN, SYDVKM. V trimming: 8 bases; J trimming: 6 bases; junction bases outside the gene matches: 7. In DNA, the CDR3 is TGTGCCAGCCGACGGGACAGGGCTGATGAAAAACTGTTTTTT. Residues: CASRRDRADEKLFF.

The chain joins TRBV28 to TRBJ1-1, with 7 nucleotides matching TRBD1. The CDR3 spans 18 residues. Trimming removed 3 bases from V and 3 bases from J; junction bases left unmatched: 16. In germline, CDR1 is MDHEN, CDR2 SYDVKM. The CDR3 is CASSFRVTSTDRDTEAFF. CDR3 DNA sequence: TGTGCCAGCAGTTTTAGGGTGACGAGTACCGACAGGGACACTGAAGCTTTCTTT.

V is TRBV5-1 and J is TRBJ1-4, with a tentative D call TRBD1 (5 bases). CDR1 SGHRS and CDR2 YFSETQ come from the germline V gene. The CDR3 is 15 amino acids. Trimming cost V 0 bases and J 7 bases, with 13 bases left between them. DNA for the CDR3: TGCGCCAGCAGCTTGGAGGGGCTATGGGCTGAAAAACTGTTTTTT. Translation: CASSLEGLWAEKLFF.

V is TRBV10-3 and J is TRBJ2-1, with D unclear. CDR3 length equals 13 residues. Germline assignment: CDR1 ENHRY and CDR2 SYGVKD. The V end was cut by 3 bases, the J end by 3 bases, with 6 bases between. The CDR3 DNA is TGTGCCATCAGTGATGTTAACTACAATGAGCAGTTCTTC. Protein product: CAISDVNYNEQFF.

The chain combines TRBV5-1 with TRBJ2-1; 7 nucleotides align to TRBD1. Looked up from germline, CDR1 is SGHRS and CDR2 is YFSETQ. V dropped 3 bases and J dropped 8; count of bases not matched to a gene: 11. This CDR3 is built from 15 residues. For the CDR3, the DNA is TGCGCCAGCAGCTCCCCGGGACAGAGGGCCGATGAGCAGTTCTTC. Its protein is CASSSPGQRADEQFF.

CDR3 sequence reads: CASSRTGLTEAFF. CDR3 DNA: TGTGCCAGCAGCCGGACAGGGCTCACTGAAGCTTTCTTT. The chain has TRBV14 and TRBJ1-1; 8 nucleotides align to TRBD1. Trimming at V came to 4 bases and at J to 4 bases, leaving 2 bases not matched to a gene. The germline gives CDR1 SGHDN, CDR2 FVKESK. The CDR3 is 13 amino acids.

This clone was seen only once. J is TRBJ2-7 and V is TRBV7-2, with 7 bases fitting TRBD1. This CDR3 spans 17 amino acids. Trimming took 1 base from V and 0 from J; bases not matched to a gene: 9. Germline lookup yields CDR1 SGHTA and CDR2 FQGNSA. Written as DNA, the CDR3 is TGTGCCAGCAGCTTAGACAGGGGCCCCGCTTTCTCCTACGAGCAGTACTTC. This gives the protein CASSLDRGPAFSYEQYF.

The rearrangement joins TRBV4-1 to TRBJ2-2; unclear D gene. Trimming pared 4 bases from V and 5 bases from J, leaving 11 bases between. The V gene's germline CDR1 is MGHRA and CDR2 YSYEKL. The length of the CDR3 is 14 residues. For the CDR3, the DNA is TGCGCCAGCAGCCCTTTAGGCGGAACCGGGGAGCTGTTTTTT. It specifies CASSPLGGTGELFF.

The CDR3 nucleotides are TGTGCCAGCAGCCAAGATAAGGCTAGCGGGGGGGCTCGTTCAGATACGCAGTATTTT. Translation: CASSQDKASGGARSDTQYF. The rearrangement uses TRBV4-2 and TRBJ2-3, with 12 bases lining up with TRBD2. J gave up 4 bases and V 0 bases, and 11 bases lay outside the gene matches. The germline gives CDR1 LGHNA, CDR2 YNFKEQ. The CDR3 spans 19 residues.